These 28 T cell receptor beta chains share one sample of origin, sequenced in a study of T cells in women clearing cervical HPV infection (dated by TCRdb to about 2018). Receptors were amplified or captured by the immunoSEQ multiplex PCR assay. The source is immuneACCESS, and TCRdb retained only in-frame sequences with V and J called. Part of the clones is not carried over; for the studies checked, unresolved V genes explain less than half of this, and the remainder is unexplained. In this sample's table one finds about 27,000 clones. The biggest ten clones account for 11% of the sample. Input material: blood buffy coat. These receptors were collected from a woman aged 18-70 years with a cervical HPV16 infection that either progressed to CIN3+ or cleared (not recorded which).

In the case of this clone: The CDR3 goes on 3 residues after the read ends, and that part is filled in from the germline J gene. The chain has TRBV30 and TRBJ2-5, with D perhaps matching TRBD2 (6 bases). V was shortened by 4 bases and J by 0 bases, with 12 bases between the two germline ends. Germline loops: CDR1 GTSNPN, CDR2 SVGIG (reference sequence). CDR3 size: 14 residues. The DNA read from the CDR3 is TGTGCCTGGACCCGCGGGGCGTACCAAGAGACC. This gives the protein CAWTRGAYQET. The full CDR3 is CAWTRGAYQETQYF.

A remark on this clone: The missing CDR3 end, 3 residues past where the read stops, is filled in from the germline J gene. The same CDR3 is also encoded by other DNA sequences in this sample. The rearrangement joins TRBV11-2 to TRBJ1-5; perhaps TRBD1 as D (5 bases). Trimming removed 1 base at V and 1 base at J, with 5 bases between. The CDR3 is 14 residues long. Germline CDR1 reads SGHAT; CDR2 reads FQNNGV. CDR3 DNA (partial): TGTGCCAGCAGCTTAGCAGGGAGCAATCAGCCC. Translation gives CASSLAGSNQP. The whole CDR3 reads CASSLAGSNQPQHF. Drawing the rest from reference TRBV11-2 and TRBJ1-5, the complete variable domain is EAGVAQSPRYKIIEKRQSVAFWCNPISGHATLYWYQQILGQGPKLLIQFQNNGVVDDSQLPKDRFSAERLKGVDSTLKIQPAKLEDSAVYLCASSLAGSNQPQHFGDGTRLSIL.

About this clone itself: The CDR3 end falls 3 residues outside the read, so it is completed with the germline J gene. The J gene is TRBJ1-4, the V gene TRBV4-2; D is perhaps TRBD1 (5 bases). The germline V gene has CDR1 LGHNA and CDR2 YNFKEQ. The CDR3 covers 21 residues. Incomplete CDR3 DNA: TGTGCCAGCAGCCTCAGGGTGAAACTAGCGGGAGTGCCCTCTGGGGCCAACGTA. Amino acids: CASSLRVKLAGVPSGANV. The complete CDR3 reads CASSLRVKLAGVPSGANVLFF.

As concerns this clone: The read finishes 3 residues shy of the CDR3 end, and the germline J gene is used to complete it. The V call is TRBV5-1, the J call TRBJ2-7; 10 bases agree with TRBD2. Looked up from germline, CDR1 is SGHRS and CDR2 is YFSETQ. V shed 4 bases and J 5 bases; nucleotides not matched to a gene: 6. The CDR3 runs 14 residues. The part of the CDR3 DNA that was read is TGCGCCAGCAGCCCCCTAGCGGGAGTTGACGAG. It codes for CASSPLAGVDE. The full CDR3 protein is CASSPLAGVDEQYF.

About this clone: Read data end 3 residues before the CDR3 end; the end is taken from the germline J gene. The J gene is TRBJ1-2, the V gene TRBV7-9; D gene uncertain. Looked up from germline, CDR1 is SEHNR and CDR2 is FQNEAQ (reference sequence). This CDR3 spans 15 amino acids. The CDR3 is CASSFVGRSYNDYTF. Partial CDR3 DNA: TGTGCCAGCAGCTTTGTAGGCAGGAGCTACAATGAC.

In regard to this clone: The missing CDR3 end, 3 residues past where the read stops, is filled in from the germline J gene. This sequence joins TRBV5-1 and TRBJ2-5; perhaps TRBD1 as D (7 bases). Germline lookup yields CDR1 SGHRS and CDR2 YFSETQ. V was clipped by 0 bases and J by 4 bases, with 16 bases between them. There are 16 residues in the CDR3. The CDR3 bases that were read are TGCGCCAGCAGCTTGGCATTAGGAGGGGGCCGAGAGACC. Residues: CASSLALGGGRET. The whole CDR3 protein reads CASSLALGGGRETQYF.

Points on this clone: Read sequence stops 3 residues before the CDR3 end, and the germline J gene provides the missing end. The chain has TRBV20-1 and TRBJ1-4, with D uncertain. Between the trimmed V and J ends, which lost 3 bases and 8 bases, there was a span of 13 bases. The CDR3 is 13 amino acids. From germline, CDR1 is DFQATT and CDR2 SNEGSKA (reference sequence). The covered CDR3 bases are TGCAGTGCTAGGGAGGGTCCGGGGGAAAAA. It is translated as CSAREGPGEK. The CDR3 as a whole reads CSAREGPGEKLFF.

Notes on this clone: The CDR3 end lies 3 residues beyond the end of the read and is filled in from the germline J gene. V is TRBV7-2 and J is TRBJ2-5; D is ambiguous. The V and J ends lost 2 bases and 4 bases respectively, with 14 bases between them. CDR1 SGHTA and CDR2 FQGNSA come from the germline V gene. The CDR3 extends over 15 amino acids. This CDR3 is CASSLRRSLRETQYF. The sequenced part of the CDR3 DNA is TGTGCCAGCAGCTTAAGGCGGTCATTGCGAGAGACC. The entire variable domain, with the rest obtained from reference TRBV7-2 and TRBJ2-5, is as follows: GAGVSQSPSNKVTEKGKDVELRCDPISGHTALYWYRQSLGQGLEFLIYFQGNSAPDKSGLPSDRFSAERTGGSVSTLTIQRTQQEDSAVYLCASSLRRSLRETQYFGPGTRLLVL.

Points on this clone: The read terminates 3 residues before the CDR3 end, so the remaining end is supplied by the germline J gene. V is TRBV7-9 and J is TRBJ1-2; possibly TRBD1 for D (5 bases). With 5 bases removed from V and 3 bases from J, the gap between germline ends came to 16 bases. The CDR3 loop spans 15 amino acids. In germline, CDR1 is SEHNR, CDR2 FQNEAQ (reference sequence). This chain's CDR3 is CASSASWGVYYGYTF. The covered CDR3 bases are TGTGCCAGCAGCGCCTCTTGGGGGGTTTACTATGGC.

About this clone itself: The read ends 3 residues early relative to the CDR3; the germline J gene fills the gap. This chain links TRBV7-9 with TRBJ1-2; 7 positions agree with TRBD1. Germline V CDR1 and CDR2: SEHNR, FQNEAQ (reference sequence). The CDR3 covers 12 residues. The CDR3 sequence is CASSSGTANYTF. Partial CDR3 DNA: TGTGCCAGCAGCTCCGGGACAGCAAAC.

Here the CDR3 reads CAWTGLAGGLPFTQYF. Incomplete CDR3 DNA: TGTGCCTGGACTGGGTTAGCGGGGGGCCTCCCTTTTACG. The V gene is TRBV30, the J gene TRBJ2-3, with 10 positions matching TRBD2. Read sequence stops 3 residues before the CDR3 end, and the germline J gene provides the missing end. Germline CDR1 GTSNPN, CDR2 SVGIG (reference sequence). V gave up 4 bases and J gave up 8 bases; unmatched junction bases: 15. The CDR3 runs 16 residues.

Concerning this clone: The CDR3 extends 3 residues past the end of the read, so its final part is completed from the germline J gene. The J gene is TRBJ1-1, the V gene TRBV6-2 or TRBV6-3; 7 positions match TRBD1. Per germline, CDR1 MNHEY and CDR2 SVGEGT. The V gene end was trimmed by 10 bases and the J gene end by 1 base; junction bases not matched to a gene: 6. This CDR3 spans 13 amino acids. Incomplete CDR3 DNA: TGTGCCACCGGGGACAGCGAGAACACTGAA. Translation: CATGDSENTE. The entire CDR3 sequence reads CATGDSENTEAFF.

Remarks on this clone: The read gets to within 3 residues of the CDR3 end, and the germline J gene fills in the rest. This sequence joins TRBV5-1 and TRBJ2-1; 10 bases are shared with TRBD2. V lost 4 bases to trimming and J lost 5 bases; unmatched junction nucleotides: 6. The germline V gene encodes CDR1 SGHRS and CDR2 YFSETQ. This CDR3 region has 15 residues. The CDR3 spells CASSPPSGRNNEQFF. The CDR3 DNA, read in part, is TGCGCCAGCAGCCCCCCTAGCGGGAGAAACAATGAG.

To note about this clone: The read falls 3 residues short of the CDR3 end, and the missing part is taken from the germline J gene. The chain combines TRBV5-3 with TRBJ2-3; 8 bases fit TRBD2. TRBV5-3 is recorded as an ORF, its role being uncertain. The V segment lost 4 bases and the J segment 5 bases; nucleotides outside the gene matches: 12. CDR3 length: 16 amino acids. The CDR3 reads CARSPPSGGQKDTQYF. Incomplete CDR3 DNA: TGTGCCAGAAGCCCCCCTTCGGGGGGGCAGAAAGATACG.

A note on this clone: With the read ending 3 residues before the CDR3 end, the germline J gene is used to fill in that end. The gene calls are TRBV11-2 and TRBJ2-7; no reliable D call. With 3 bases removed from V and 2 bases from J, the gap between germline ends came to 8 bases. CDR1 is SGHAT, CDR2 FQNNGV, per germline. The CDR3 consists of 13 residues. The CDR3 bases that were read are TGTGCCAGCAGCTTTCCTACCCCCTACGAG. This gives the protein CASSFPTPYE. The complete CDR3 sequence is CASSFPTPYEQYF. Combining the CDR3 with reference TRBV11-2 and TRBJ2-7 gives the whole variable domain EAGVAQSPRYKIIEKRQSVAFWCNPISGHATLYWYQQILGQGPKLLIQFQNNGVVDDSQLPKDRFSAERLKGVDSTLKIQPAKLEDSAVYLCASSFPTPYEQYFGPGTRLTVT.

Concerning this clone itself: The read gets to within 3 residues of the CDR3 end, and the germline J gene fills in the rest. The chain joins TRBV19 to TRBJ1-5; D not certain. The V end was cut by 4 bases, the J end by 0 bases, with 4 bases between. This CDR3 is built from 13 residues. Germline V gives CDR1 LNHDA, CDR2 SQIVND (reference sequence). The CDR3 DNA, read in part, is TGTGCCAGTAGTACTACTAGCAATCAGCCC. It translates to CASSTTSNQP. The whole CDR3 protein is CASSTTSNQPQHF.

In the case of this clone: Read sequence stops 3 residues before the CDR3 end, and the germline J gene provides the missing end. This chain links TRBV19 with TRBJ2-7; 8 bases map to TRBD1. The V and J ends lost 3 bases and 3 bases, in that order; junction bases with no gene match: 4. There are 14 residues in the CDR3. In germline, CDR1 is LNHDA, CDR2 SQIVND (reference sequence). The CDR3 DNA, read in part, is TGTGCCAGTAGTATGGCAGGACAGGGCTACGAG. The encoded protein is CASSMAGQGYE. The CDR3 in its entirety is CASSMAGQGYEQYF.

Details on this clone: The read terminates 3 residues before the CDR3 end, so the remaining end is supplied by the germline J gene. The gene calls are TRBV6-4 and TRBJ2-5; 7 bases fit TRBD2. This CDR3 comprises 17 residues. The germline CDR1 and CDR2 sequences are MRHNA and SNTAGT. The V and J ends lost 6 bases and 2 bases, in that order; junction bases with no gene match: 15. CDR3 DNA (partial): TGTGCCAGCAGCGACCCCTCGATCGCGGGGGTACAAGAGACC. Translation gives CASSDPSIAGVQET. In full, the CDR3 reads CASSDPSIAGVQETQYF.

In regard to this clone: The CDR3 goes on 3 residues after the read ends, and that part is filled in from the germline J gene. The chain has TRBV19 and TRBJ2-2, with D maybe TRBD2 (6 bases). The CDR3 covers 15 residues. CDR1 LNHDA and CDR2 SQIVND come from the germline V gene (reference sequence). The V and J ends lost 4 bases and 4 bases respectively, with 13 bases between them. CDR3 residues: CASSSSGTPTGELFF. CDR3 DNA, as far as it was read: TGTGCCAGTAGTAGCTCCGGGACTCCCACCGGGGAG.

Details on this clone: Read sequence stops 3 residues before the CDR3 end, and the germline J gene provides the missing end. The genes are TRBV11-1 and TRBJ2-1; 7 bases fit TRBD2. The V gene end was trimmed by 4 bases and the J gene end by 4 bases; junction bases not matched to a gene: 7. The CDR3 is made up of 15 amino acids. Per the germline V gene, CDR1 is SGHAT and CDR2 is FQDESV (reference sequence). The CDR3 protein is CASSWAGTIYNEQFF. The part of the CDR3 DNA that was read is TGTGCCAGCAGCTGGGCCGGGACTATTTACAATGAG.

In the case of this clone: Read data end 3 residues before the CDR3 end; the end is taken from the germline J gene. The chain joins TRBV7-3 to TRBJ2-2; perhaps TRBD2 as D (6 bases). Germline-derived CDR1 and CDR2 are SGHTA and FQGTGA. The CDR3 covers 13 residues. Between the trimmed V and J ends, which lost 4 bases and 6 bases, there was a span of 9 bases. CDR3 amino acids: CASSYGGSGELFF. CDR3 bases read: TGTGCCAGCAGCTACGGGGGATCCGGGGAG.

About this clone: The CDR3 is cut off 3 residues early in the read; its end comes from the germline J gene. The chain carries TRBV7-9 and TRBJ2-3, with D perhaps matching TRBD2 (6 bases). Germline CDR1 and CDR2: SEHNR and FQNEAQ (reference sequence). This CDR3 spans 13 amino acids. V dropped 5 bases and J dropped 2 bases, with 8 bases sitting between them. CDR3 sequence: CASSGGNTDTQYF. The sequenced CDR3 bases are TGTGCCAGCAGCGGGGGGAACACAGATACG.

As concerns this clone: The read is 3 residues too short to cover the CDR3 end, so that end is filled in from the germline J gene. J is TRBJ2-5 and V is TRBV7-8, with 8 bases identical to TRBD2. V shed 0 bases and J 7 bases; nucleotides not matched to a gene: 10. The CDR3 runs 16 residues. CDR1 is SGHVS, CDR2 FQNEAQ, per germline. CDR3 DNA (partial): TGTGCCAGCAGCTTAGCCCAGGCGGGGGGCGCGGGGACC. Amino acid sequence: CASSLAQAGGAGT. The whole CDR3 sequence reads CASSLAQAGGAGTQYF.

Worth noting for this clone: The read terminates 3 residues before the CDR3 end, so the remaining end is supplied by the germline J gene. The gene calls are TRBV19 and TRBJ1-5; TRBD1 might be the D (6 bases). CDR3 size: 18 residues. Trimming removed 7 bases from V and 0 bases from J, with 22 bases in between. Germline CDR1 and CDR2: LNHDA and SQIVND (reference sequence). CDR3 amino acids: CASIGTPGSDFSNQPQHF. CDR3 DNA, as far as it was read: TGTGCCAGTATTGGGACACCGGGCTCTGATTTTAGCAATCAGCCC.

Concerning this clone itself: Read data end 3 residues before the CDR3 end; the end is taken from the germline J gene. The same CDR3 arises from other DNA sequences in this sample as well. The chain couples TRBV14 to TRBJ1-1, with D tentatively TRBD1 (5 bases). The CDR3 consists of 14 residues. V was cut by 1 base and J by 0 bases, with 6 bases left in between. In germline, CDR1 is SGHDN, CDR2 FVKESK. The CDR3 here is CASSQAGMNTEAFF. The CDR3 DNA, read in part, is TGTGCCAGCAGCCAAGCAGGGATGAACACTGAA. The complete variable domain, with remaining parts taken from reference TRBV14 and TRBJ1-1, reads EAGVTQFPSHSVIEKGQTVTLRCDPISGHDNLYWYRRVMGKEIKFLLHFVKESKQDESGMPNNRFLAERTGGTYSTLKVQPAELEDSGVYFCASSQAGMNTEAFFGQGTRLTVV.

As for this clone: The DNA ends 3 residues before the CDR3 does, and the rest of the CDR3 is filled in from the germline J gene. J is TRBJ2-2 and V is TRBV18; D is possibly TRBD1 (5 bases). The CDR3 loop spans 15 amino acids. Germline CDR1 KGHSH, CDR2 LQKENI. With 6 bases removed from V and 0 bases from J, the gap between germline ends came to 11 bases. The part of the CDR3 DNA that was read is TGTGCCAGCTCCCGCGGCAGGGCGAACACCGGGGAG. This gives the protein CASSRGRANTGE. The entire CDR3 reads CASSRGRANTGELFF.

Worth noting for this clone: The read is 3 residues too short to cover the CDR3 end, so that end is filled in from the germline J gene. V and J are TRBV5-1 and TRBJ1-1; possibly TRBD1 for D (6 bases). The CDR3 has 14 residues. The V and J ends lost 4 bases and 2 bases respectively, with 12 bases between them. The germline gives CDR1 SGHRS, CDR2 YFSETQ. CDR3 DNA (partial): TGCGCCAGCAGCGATCAGGGGATAAACACTGAA. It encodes CASSDQGINTE. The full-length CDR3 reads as CASSDQGINTEAFF. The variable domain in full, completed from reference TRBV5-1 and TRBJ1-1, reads KAGVTQTPRYLIKTRGQQVTLSCSPISGHRSVSWYQQTPGQGLQFLFEYFSETQRNKGNFPGRFSGRQFSNSRSEMNVSTLELGDSALYLCASSDQGINTEAFFGQGTRLTVV.

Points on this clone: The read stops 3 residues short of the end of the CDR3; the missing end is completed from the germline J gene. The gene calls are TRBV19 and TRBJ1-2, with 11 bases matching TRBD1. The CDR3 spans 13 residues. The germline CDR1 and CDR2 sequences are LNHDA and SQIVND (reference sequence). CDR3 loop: CASGTGGTDTYTF. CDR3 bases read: TGTGCCAGCGGGACAGGGGGTACAGATACC.